The 28 T cell receptor beta chains reported below all come from one sample, sequenced in a study of shared clonotypes between healthy human individuals. Measured with immunoSEQ multiplex PCR; TCRdb has only the in-frame clones, and not every one. This table has some 1,400,000 clones, 96% appearing once. Sample: naive CD4+ T cells sorted from blood. Stated subset: CD45RA+ positively selected. The receptors stem from a man aged 25 to 40 in good health.

The chain uses TRBV7-3 and TRBJ2-3; 9 bases agree with TRBD1. The CDR3 runs 18 residues. The V gene's germline CDR1 is SGHTA and CDR2 FQGTGA. Germline trimming cut 4 bases from V and 0 bases from J; bases unmatched to any gene: 11. The CDR3 protein is CASSSHPWDRESTDTQYF. The CDR3 DNA sequence: TGTGCCAGCAGCTCCCACCCATGGGACAGGGAGAGCACAGATACGCAGTATTTT.

The rearrangement uses TRBV28 and TRBJ2-7; 12 nucleotides line up with TRBD2. V lost 5 bases to trimming and J lost 0 bases; unmatched junction nucleotides: 5. The CDR3 has 16 amino acids. Germline loops: CDR1 MDHEN, CDR2 SYDVKM. CDR3: CASSALAGGASYEQYF. CDR3 nucleotides: TGTGCCAGCAGTGCTCTAGCGGGGGGGGCCTCCTACGAGCAGTACTTC.

The chain carries TRBV5-5 and TRBJ2-5; tentative D call: TRBD1 (5 bases). The CDR3 is 14 amino acids. V lost 0 bases to trimming and J lost 5 bases, with 11 bases between them. Germline assignment: CDR1 SGHKS and CDR2 YYEKEE (reference sequence). DNA for the CDR3: TGTGCCAGCAGCTTGGCTGGGGCCTTGGAGACCCAGTACTTC. This encodes CASSLAGALETQYF.

The J gene is TRBJ2-6, the V gene TRBV2; no firm D call. In germline, CDR1 is SNHLY, CDR2 FYNNEI. CDR3 length: 15 residues. With 8 bases removed from V and 0 bases from J, the gap between germline ends came to 11 bases. The CDR3 DNA sequence: TGTGCCAGCTTGGGCGGTGACTCTGGGGCCAACGTCCTGACTTTC. It is translated as CASLGGDSGANVLTF.

This chain connects TRBV5-1 to TRBJ2-3; 13 bases are shared with TRBD2. Germline CDR1 reads SGHRS; CDR2 reads YFSETQ. The CDR3 sequence is 18 residues long. Losses at the gene ends were 5 bases for V and 2 bases for J; bases not matched to a gene: 11. CDR3 DNA sequence: TGCGCCAGCAGTAAAACTAGCGGGAGGGCCAGGGCCACAGATACGCAGTATTTT. Translation: CASSKTSGRARATDTQYF.

The chain couples TRBV7-2 to TRBJ1-1; the match to TRBD1 covers 8 bases. J was trimmed by 6 bases and V by 2 bases; bases with no gene match: 14. Germline-derived CDR1 and CDR2 are SGHTA and FQGNSA. The CDR3 has 17 residues. This CDR3 is CASSLYRQGRSWAEAFF. CDR3 in DNA: TGTGCCAGCAGCTTATATCGACAGGGGCGCTCGTGGGCTGAAGCTTTCTTT.

The DNA for the CDR3 is TGCGCCAGCAGCGAGACTAGCAGTACCTACGAGCAGTACTTC. It translates to CASSETSSTYEQYF. The genes are TRBV10-1 and TRBJ2-7; TRBD2 matches at 7 bases. V lost 6 bases, J lost 2 bases, and 7 bases stayed unmatched. Germline CDR1 and CDR2: WNHNN and SYGVQD (reference sequence). The CDR3 runs 14 residues.

The genes are TRBV5-4 and TRBJ2-2; tentative D call: TRBD1 (5 bases). The CDR3 runs to 16 residues. V lost 0 bases and J lost 5, with 14 bases in between. Germline CDR1 reads SGHNT; CDR2 reads YYREEE (reference sequence). The CDR3 spells CASSLGGAPRTGELFF. In DNA form, the CDR3 reads TGTGCCAGCAGCTTGGGTGGGGCGCCCAGAACCGGGGAGCTGTTTTTT. Full variable domain (missing parts from reference TRBV5-4 and TRBJ2-2): ETGVTQSPTHLIKTRGQQVTLRCSSQSGHNTVSWYQQALGQGPQFIFQYYREEENGRGNFPPRFSGLQFPNYSSELNVNALELDDSALYLCASSLGGAPRTGELFFGEGSRLTVL.

CDR3 region: CASSPGGSSDTQYF. DNA for the CDR3: TGTGCCAGCAGCCCAGGGGGCTCAAGTGATACGCAGTATTTT. This chain joins TRBV7-9 and TRBJ2-3, with 8 bases identical to TRBD1. The CDR3 loop spans 14 amino acids. Per germline, CDR1 SEHNR and CDR2 FQNEAQ (reference sequence). The J segment lost 6 bases and the V segment lost 5 bases, leaving 7 bases of the junction unmatched.

This chain connects TRBV28 to TRBJ1-5; D is unclear. The CDR3 has 16 residues. The V end lost 6 bases, the J end lost 0 bases, and 15 bases lay between the germline ends. CDR1 is MDHEN and CDR2 is SYDVKM in the germline V gene. The CDR3 nucleotides read TGTGCCAGCAGCCCCCTTAGGGAATATAGCAATCAGCCCCAGCATTTT. Translation: CASSPLREYSNQPQHF.

The chain carries TRBV5-4 and TRBJ2-3, with D possibly called TRBD1 or TRBD2 (6 bases each). Germline lookup yields CDR1 SGHNT and CDR2 YYREEE (reference sequence). The CDR3 loop spans 17 amino acids. Trimming pared 4 bases from V and 0 bases from J, leaving 18 bases between. The CDR3 region is CASSRGGRTSSTDTQYF. The CDR3 DNA sequence: TGTGCCAGCAGCCGAGGGGGGCGGACGTCTAGCACAGATACGCAGTATTTT.

V is TRBV20-1 and J is TRBJ1-4; D is unclear. CDR3 length equals 11 residues. Germline lookup yields CDR1 DFQATT and CDR2 SNEGSKA (reference sequence). V was shortened by 3 bases and J by 9 bases, with 8 bases between the two germline ends. In DNA form, the CDR3 reads TGCAGTGCTAGTAGTCCTAAAAAACTGTTTTTT. It encodes CSASSPKKLFF.

The rearrangement uses TRBV5-5 and TRBJ1-5; tentative D call: TRBD1 (6 bases). The CDR3 has 16 residues. V shed 2 bases and J shed 7 bases, with 19 bases lying between them. The V gene's germline CDR1 is SGHKS and CDR2 YYEKEE (reference sequence). This CDR3 is CASSFGTPLAVQPQHF. In DNA form, the CDR3 reads TGTGCCAGCAGCTTCGGGACACCGCTGGCGGTGCAGCCCCAGCATTTT.

The V call is TRBV10-3, the J call TRBJ2-3, with unresolved D. In germline, CDR1 is ENHRY, CDR2 SYGVKD. With 4 bases removed from V and 2 bases from J, the gap between germline ends came to 10 bases. The CDR3 contains 14 residues. Here the CDR3 reads CAISVSSPTDTQYF. CDR3 sequence (DNA): TGTGCCATCAGTGTGAGTAGCCCCACAGATACGCAGTATTTT.

The chain carries TRBV27 and TRBJ2-7, with TRBD2 as a possible D gene (6 bases). V lost 3 bases and J 3 bases, leaving 12 bases between the germline ends. Germline CDR1 is MNHEY and CDR2 is SMNVEV (reference sequence). This CDR3 comprises 14 residues. The DNA for the CDR3 is TGTGCCAGCAGTTTCGGGACTCTTTTCTACGAGCAGTACTTC. Translation: CASSFGTLFYEQYF.

The chain carries TRBV5-1 and TRBJ1-5, with D possibly being TRBD1 (5 bases). The ends were cut back, 0 bases at V and 7 bases at J, with 14 bases in the middle. CDR1 SGHRS and CDR2 YFSETQ come from the germline V gene. The CDR3 runs to 15 residues. This chain's CDR3 is CASSLEGRRLQPQHF. The CDR3 DNA reads TGCGCCAGCAGCTTGGAGGGGCGCAGGCTCCAGCCCCAGCATTTT.

The rearrangement links TRBV10-2 to TRBJ2-1; D remains ambiguous. V shed 4 bases and J shed 5 bases, with 6 bases lying between them. The V gene's germline CDR1 is WSHSY and CDR2 SAAADI. The CDR3 is 12 amino acids. The CDR3: CASSGLDNEQFF. As DNA, the CDR3 is TGCGCCAGCAGTGGGCTCGACAATGAGCAGTTCTTC.

The chain carries TRBV28 and TRBJ2-3, with 8 bases identical to TRBD2. This CDR3 contains 15 residues. Looked up from germline, CDR1 is MDHEN and CDR2 is SYDVKM. Losses at the gene ends were 5 bases for V and 5 bases for J; bases not matched to a gene: 9. CDR3 loop: CASSPGELAGDTQYF. Here the CDR3 DNA reads TGTGCCAGCAGTCCCGGGGAGCTAGCGGGAGATACGCAGTATTTT.

The genes are TRBV7-3 and TRBJ2-1, with 9 bases matching TRBD2. This CDR3 is 15 amino acids long. CDR1 is SGHTA and CDR2 is FQGTGA in the germline V gene. Trimming took 1 base from V and 4 from J; bases not matched to a gene: 2. CDR3 nucleotides: TGTGCCAGCAGCTTAATGACTAGCGGTTACAATGAGCAGTTCTTC. Translating it yields CASSLMTSGYNEQFF.

A remark on this clone: The sample carries other DNA sequences with the same CDR3. The chain has TRBV10-1 and TRBJ2-7, with D possibly matching TRBD2 (5 bases). The CDR3 extends over 12 amino acids. With 0 bases removed from V and 7 bases from J, the gap between germline ends came to 7 bases. Germline V CDR1 and CDR2: WNHNN, SYGVQD (reference sequence). The CDR3 bases are TGCGCCAGCAGTGAGTCCGGAGGTGAGCAGTACTTC. Its translation is CASSESGGEQYF.

This chain connects TRBV18 to TRBJ2-7; D is possibly TRBD2 (5 bases). Germline V gene sequence: CDR1 KGHSH, CDR2 LQKENI. This CDR3 contains 14 residues. V was trimmed by 3 bases and J by 6 bases, leaving 15 bases between them. The CDR3 region has the DNA TGTGCCAGCTCACCCCCGGGGAATTTCGGCGAGCAGTACTTC. This gives the protein CASSPPGNFGEQYF.

The chain has TRBV15 and TRBJ2-2; D possibly corresponds to TRBD2 (6 bases). Per germline, CDR1 LNHNV and CDR2 YYDKDF (reference sequence). The CDR3 loop spans 15 amino acids. Trimming pared 2 bases from V and 5 bases from J, leaving 12 bases between. This chain's CDR3 is CATSRYFRGTGELFF. CDR3 DNA sequence: TGTGCCACCAGCAGATATTTCCGGGGGACCGGGGAGCTGTTTTTT.

The V gene is TRBV2, the J gene TRBJ1-5, with 9 bases fitting TRBD1. Germline assignment: CDR1 SNHLY and CDR2 FYNNEI. The CDR3 spans 17 residues. Losses at the gene ends were 6 bases for V and 1 base for J; bases not matched to a gene: 10. The CDR3 region is CASSPGQGMKSNQPQHF. In DNA, the CDR3 is TGTGCCAGCAGCCCGGGACAGGGTATGAAAAGCAATCAGCCCCAGCATTTT. Together with reference TRBV2 and TRBJ1-5, the CDR3 gives the full variable domain: EPEVTQTPSHQVTQMGQEVILRCVPISNHLYFYWYRQILGQKVEFLVSFYNNEISEKSEIFDDQFSVERPDGSNFTLKIRSTKLEDSAMYFCASSPGQGMKSNQPQHFGDGTRLSIL.

Here the CDR3 DNA reads TGTGCCAGCAGTTACTCGAAGTGGAGCAGGAGACACGAGCAGTACTTC. Protein: CASSYSKWSRRHEQYF. V is TRBV6-8 and J is TRBJ2-7, with D hard to call. Deletions cut 0 bases from V and 5 bases from J, with 17 bases between. Per the germline V gene, CDR1 is MNHGY and CDR2 is SAAAGT. The length of the CDR3 is 16 residues.

This chain uses TRBV13 with TRBJ2-7, with 7 bases fitting TRBD2. Trimming removed 5 bases from V and 7 bases from J; junction bases left unmatched: 5. CDR1 PRHDT and CDR2 FYEKMQ come from the germline V gene (reference sequence). The CDR3 totals 12 residues. The DNA for the CDR3 is TGTGCCAGCAGCCTGGGACTACCTGAGCAGTACTTC. This codes for CASSLGLPEQYF. Based on the CDR3 plus reference TRBV13 and TRBJ2-7, the full variable domain is AAGVIQSPRHLIKEKRETATLKCYPIPRHDTVYWYQQGPGQDPQFLISFYEKMQSDKGSIPDRFSAQQFSDYHSELNMSSLELGDSALYFCASSLGLPEQYFGPGTRLTVT.

The chain has TRBV14 and TRBJ2-7; 8 bases line up with TRBD2. V dropped 4 bases and J dropped 10; count of bases not matched to a gene: 12. The CDR3 has 14 residues. Germline V gene data show CDR1 as SGHDN and CDR2 as FVKESK. DNA of the CDR3: TGTGCCAGCAGCCTACCGGGACTAGGGGAAGAACAGTACTTC. This translates into CASSLPGLGEEQYF.

The chain has TRBV19 and TRBJ1-1, with a tentative D call TRBD1 (6 bases). CDR3 length: 15 amino acids. The V end was cut by 6 bases, the J end by 5 bases, with 19 bases between. From germline, CDR1 is LNHDA and CDR2 SQIVND (reference sequence). The CDR3 sequence is CASRDRLGGGTEAFF. Here the CDR3 DNA reads TGTGCCAGTAGGGACCGACTTGGGGGCGGGACTGAAGCTTTCTTT.

This clone was picked up one time. The chain uses TRBV27 and TRBJ2-7, with 8 nucleotides matching TRBD2. V shed 2 bases, J shed 2 bases, and the junction held 2 bases outside the gene matches. This CDR3 comprises 14 residues. Germline V gene lookup returns CDR1 MNHEY and CDR2 SMNVEV (reference sequence). CDR3 DNA: TGTGCCAGCAGTTTACTAGCGGGTACCTACGAGCAGTACTTC. It translates to CASSLLAGTYEQYF.